A selection of T cell receptor beta chains follows, all from one sample in a study of blood T cell repertoires in COVID-19. TCRdb's table, derived via immunoSEQ multiplex PCR, lists solely in-frame clones and lacks some. The sample records more than 200,000 clones, roughly 87% being singletons. Sequences were obtained from PBMCs or T cells enriched from blood (not recorded which). All receptors derive from a man aged 25-40 years who had recovered from COVID-19. The CDR3 runs from the conserved cysteine through the conserved F or W. A D gene is named only where the DNA matches it firmly. Size is stated for part of the rows, as once, few or many counts, or as a class when the clone is expanded.

TRBV7-8	NA	NA	18	TRBJ1-4	TGTGCCAGCAGCTTAGCAGGGGAAGAGATAGCGGCTGTTGAAAAACTGTTTTTT	CASSLAGEEIAAVEKLFF
TRBV7-2	NA	NA	15	TRBJ1-5	TGTGCCAGCAGCTTCGAAGTGGGCCTGGGTCAGCCCCAGCATTTT	CASSFEVGLGQPQHF
TRBV18	NA	NA	14	TRBJ2-1	TGTGCCAGCTCACCACCCCCCCAGGGTCATGAGCAGTTCTTC	CASSPPPQGHEQFF
TRBV7-9	TRBD1	NA	17	TRBJ1-4	TGTGCCAGCAGCCGACTCGACAGGGCACCCGTTAATGAAAAACTGTTTTTT	CASSRLDRAPVNEKLFF
TRBV5-4	TRBD1	NA	17	TRBJ1-4	TGTGCCAGCAGCTCATACAGGGGGAGGAAGGCTAATGAAAAACTGTTTTTT	CASSSYRGRKANEKLFF
TRBV6-5	NA	NA	14	TRBJ2-5	TGTGCCAGCAGTCCCGACCTTCGGCGGGCGGCCCAGTACTTC	CASSPDLRRAAQYF
TRBV9	NA	NA	16	TRBJ2-6	TGTGCCAGCAGCTCACGAGGGGGAGCTGGGGCCAACGTCCTGACTTTC	CASSSRGGAGANVLTF
TRBV6-4	NA	NA	13	TRBJ1-1	TGTGCCAGCAGATCCTTCGGGGGCACTGAAGCTTTCTTT	CASRSFGGTEAFF
TRBV4-1	NA	NA	20	TRBJ1-6	TGCGCCAGCAGCCAAGAGAGGGGCGGGAGGCTTAGCTCCTATAATTCACCCCTCCACTTT	CASSQERGGRLSSYNSPLHF
TRBV23-1	TRBD1	NA	14	TRBJ1-2	TGCGCCATCGAACAGGGGGAGAGGTTCTATGGCTACACCTTC	CAIEQGERFYGYTF
TRBV18	NA	NA	14	TRBJ2-7	TGTGCCAGCTCACCACGTCAGGGATCCTACGAGCAGTACTTC	CASSPRQGSYEQYF
TRBV7-9	NA	NA	13	TRBJ2-6	TGTGCCAGCAGTAGCTCTGGGGCCAACGTCCTGACTTTC	CASSSSGANVLTF
TRBV7-2	TRBD2	NA	15	TRBJ2-1	TGTGCCAGCAGCCTCCTAGCGGGGAGTAATTATGAGCAGTTCTTC	CASSLLAGSNYEQFF
TRBV5-1	TRBD1	once	15	TRBJ1-2	TGCGCCAGCTCCTCTCCGGGACAGGGGAACGAGGGCTACACCTTC	CASSSPGQGNEGYTF
TRBV7-2	NA	NA	14	TRBJ2-1	TGTGCCAGCAGCTTAGAACGACACCCCAATGAGCAGTTCTTC	CASSLERHPNEQFF
TRBV10-3	NA	once	14	TRBJ2-3	TGTGCCATCAGCCGAATGGGGCAAGGAGATACGCAGTATTTT	CAISRMGQGDTQYF
TRBV2	NA	NA	11	TRBJ1-4	TGTGCCAGCAGCGGAGATGAAAAACTGTTTTTT	CASSGDEKLFF
TRBV27	NA	NA	16	TRBJ1-6	TGTGCCAGCAAGTCCGGGACATTTAGATCTAATTCACCCCTCCACTTT	CASKSGTFRSNSPLHF
TRBV19	TRBD1	NA	14	TRBJ1-5	TGTGCCAGTAGCACGGGACAGGGGTATCAGCCCCAGCATTTT	CASSTGQGYQPQHF
TRBV6-2/TRBV6-3	TRBD1	once	14	TRBJ1-5	TGTGCCAGTAGTGGACAGGGTGGCAATCAGCCCCAGCATTTT	CASSGQGGNQPQHF
TRBV5-1	NA	NA	14	TRBJ2-1	TGCGCCAGCAGCTTGGCCAGTAGCGGCAATGAGCAGTTCTTC	CASSLASSGNEQFF
TRBV6-5	TRBD1	NA	14	TRBJ1-2	TGTGCCAGCATTAGTGGGCAGGGGGGAGGTGGCTACACCTTC	CASISGQGGGGYTF
TRBV7-9	NA	NA	14	TRBJ2-4	TGTGCCAGCAGCTTGACAGGATCAGGGGACATTCAGTACTTC	CASSLTGSGDIQYF
TRBV30	NA	NA	15	TRBJ1-5	TGTGCCTGGAGTGGGGCAGGGGTTGTCGATCAGCCCCAGCATTTT	CAWSGAGVVDQPQHF
TRBV7-4	NA	NA	17	TRBJ1-5	TGTGCCAGCAGCGACGGAAAAGGGGGGGGCAGCAATCAGCCCCAGCATTTT	CASSDGKGGGSNQPQHF
TRBV15	NA	once	13	TRBJ1-1	TGTGCCACCAGCAGAGCGGGGAACACTGAAGCTTTCTTT	CATSRAGNTEAFF
TRBV10-3	TRBD1	NA	14	TRBJ1-3	TGTGCCATCAGTGCCAACAGGGGAGGAAACACCATATATTTT	CAISANRGGNTIYF
TRBV7-5	NA	NA	18	TRBJ1-4	TGTGTCAGAAGCCCTAGCGGGGGGTTAGACAGGGAGGATGAAAAACTGTTTTTT	CVRSPSGGLDREDEKLFF
TRBV5-1	NA	NA	14	TRBJ2-5	TGCGCCAGCAGCGCCTCAGGGCCCCAAGAGACCCAGTACTTC	CASSASGPQETQYF
TRBV4-1	NA	NA	13	TRBJ2-7	TGCGCCAGCAGCCAAGAATCGGGGGACGAGCAGTACTTC	CASSQESGDEQYF
TRBV24-1	NA	NA	14	TRBJ1-5	TGTGCCACCAGTGTAAGACACTTAAGGCAGCCCCAGCATTTT	CATSVRHLRQPQHF
TRBV11-2	NA	NA	13	TRBJ2-7	TGTGCCAGCAGCTTAGGGGCAGAGTATGGGCAGTACTTC	CASSLGAEYGQYF
TRBV7-2	NA	NA	13	TRBJ1-2	TGTGCCAGCAGCTTAGCTCAGGGCGACGGCTACACCTTC	CASSLAQGDGYTF
TRBV7-2	NA	NA	13	TRBJ1-1	TGTGCCAGCAGCTTAGCTTCGGGAGCTGAAGCTTTCTTT	CASSLASGAEAFF
TRBV4-1	NA	NA	15	TRBJ1-5	TGCGCCAGCAGCCAAGGGGGAAGGGGTAGTCAGCCCCAGCATTTT	CASSQGGRGSQPQHF
TRBV5-6	TRBD1	NA	14	TRBJ1-5	TGTGCCAGCAGCCGTGGACAGGTTAATCAGCCCCAGCATTTT	CASSRGQVNQPQHF
TRBV15	TRBD2	few	14	TRBJ2-1	TGTGCCACCAGAACTAGCGGGATTGGTAATGAGCAGTTCTTC	CATRTSGIGNEQFF
TRBV27	TRBD2	NA	17	TRBJ2-1	TGTGCCAGCAGTTTGCCTCCGGGACTAGTGAGCTACAATGAGCAGTTCTTC	CASSLPPGLVSYNEQFF
TRBV5-4	NA	NA	13	TRBJ1-1	TGTGCCAGCAGAAGCGGGACGGATATTGAAGCTTTCTTT	CASRSGTDIEAFF
TRBV27	NA	once	13	TRBJ1-5	TGTGCCAGCAGTTTAGAACGCGGTCAGCCCCAGCATTTT	CASSLERGQPQHF
TRBV24-1	TRBD1	NA	14	TRBJ1-1	TGTGCCACCCCAAACCCCCTGGCAGTCAGGGGGGCTTTCTTT	CATPNPLAVRGAFF
TRBV18	TRBD1	NA	15	TRBJ1-1	TGTGCCAGCTCACCCGGGACAGGGATTTACACTGAAGCTTTCTTT	CASSPGTGIYTEAFF
TRBV7-6	TRBD2	once	17	TRBJ2-1	TGTGCCAGCAGCTTAGCTGTAGCGGGATCTCTATACAATGAGCAGTTCTTC	CASSLAVAGSLYNEQFF
TRBV4-1	NA	NA	13	TRBJ2-5	TGCGCCAGCAGCCAAGCTCTCCAAGAGACCCAGTACTTC	CASSQALQETQYF
TRBV27	TRBD1	NA	13	TRBJ1-2	TGTGCCAGCAGTCGAGGGACAGTGTATGGCTACACCTTC	CASSRGTVYGYTF
TRBV19	TRBD1	NA	15	TRBJ1-2	TGTGCCAGTAGTAGGGACAGGGGCGTCAACTATGGCTACACCTTC	CASSRDRGVNYGYTF
TRBV27	TRBD2	NA	13	TRBJ2-7	TGTGCCAGTCAAAAGCGGGAGAATTACGAGCAGTACTTC	CASQKRENYEQYF
TRBV6-6	NA	NA	12	TRBJ1-2	TGTGCCAGCAGTTACGCAGGGTTCGGCTACACCTTC	CASSYAGFGYTF
TRBV5-1	NA	NA	15	TRBJ1-3	TGCGCCAGCAGCTGGTCAGGGACTGGAGGAAACACCATATATTTT	CASSWSGTGGNTIYF
TRBV3-1/TRBV3-2	NA	NA	16	TRBJ1-1	TGTGCCAGCAGCCAAGGTTGGGGACTCGGGAACACTGAAGCTTTCTTT	CASSQGWGLGNTEAFF
TRBV6-5	TRBD1	NA	15	TRBJ1-5	TGTGCCAGCATCGCCCGACAGGGCGGCAATCAGCCCCAGCATTTT	CASIARQGGNQPQHF
TRBV30	NA	NA	13	TRBJ1-6	TGTGCCTGGAGTAAGGGGCGCGAATCACCCCTCCACTTT	CAWSKGRESPLHF
TRBV28	NA	NA	14	TRBJ1-2	TGTGCCAGCAGTTCGCAGGGAACCCTCTATGGCTACACCTTC	CASSSQGTLYGYTF
TRBV28	TRBD1	NA	15	TRBJ2-2	TGTGCCAGCAGTTCGGGACAGGGGGCTTCCGGGGAGCTGTTTTTT	CASSSGQGASGELFF
TRBV7-3	NA	once	16	TRBJ2-3	TGTGCCAGCAGCTTAAACGGGGCGGGACTCACAGATACGCAGTATTTT	CASSLNGAGLTDTQYF
TRBV9	NA	NA	15	TRBJ2-3	TGTGCCAGCAGCGTACAATTCAGGGCCTCAGATACGCAGTATTTT	CASSVQFRASDTQYF
TRBV18	TRBD2	NA	15	TRBJ2-2	TGTGCCAGCTCACCAGCGGGACTAGACACCGGGGAGCTGTTTTTT	CASSPAGLDTGELFF
TRBV25-1	TRBD1	NA	15	TRBJ1-1	TGTGCCAGCAGTGAATGGACAGGTGGGAACACTGAAGCTTTCTTT	CASSEWTGGNTEAFF